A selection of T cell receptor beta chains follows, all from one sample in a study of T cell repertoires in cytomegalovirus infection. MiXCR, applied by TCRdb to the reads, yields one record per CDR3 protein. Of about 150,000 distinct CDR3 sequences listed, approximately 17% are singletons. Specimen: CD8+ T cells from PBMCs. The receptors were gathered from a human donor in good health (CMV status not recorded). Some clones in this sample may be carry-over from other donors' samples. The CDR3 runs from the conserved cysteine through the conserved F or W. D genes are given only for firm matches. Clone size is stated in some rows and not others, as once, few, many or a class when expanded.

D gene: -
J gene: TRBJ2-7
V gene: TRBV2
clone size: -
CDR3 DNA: TGTGCCAGAGGGGGGAGTTCCTACGAGCAGTACTTC
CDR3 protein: CARGGSSYEQYF

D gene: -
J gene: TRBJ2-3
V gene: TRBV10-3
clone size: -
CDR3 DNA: TGTGCCATCAGGGATAAAAACCCCGTAGATACGCAGTATTTT
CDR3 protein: CAIRDKNPVDTQYF

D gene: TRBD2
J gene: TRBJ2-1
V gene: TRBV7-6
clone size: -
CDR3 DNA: TGTGCCAGCAGCCCGACTAGCGGCTACCCCAATGAGCAGTTCTTC
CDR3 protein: CASSPTSGYPNEQFF

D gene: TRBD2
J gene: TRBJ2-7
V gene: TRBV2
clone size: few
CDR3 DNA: TGTGCCAGCAGTGAGACTAGCGGGGGTTTCGCGCAGTACTTC
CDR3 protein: CASSETSGGFAQYF

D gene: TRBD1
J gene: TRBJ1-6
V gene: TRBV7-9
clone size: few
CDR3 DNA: TGTGCCAGCAGCTTTCCGGACAGGCGCGACCCCCCCCTCCACTTT
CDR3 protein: CASSFPDRRDPPLHF

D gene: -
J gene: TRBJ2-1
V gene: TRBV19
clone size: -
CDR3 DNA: TGTGCCAGTAGTTTGTCAGATCGAGACAATGAGCAGTTCTTC
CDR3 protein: CASSLSDRDNEQFF

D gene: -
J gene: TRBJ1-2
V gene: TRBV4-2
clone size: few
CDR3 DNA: TGTGCCAGCAGCCAAGATGGGACGGCCTATGGCTACACCTTC
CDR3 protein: CASSQDGTAYGYTF

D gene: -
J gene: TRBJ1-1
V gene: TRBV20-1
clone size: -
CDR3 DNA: TGCAGTGCTAGATCCTCCGGACATACCAACACTGAAGCTTTCTTT
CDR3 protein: CSARSSGHTNTEAFF

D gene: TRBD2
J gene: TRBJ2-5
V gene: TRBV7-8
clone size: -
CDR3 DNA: TGTGCCAGCAGCTTAGCGTTCCTAGCGGGGGAGACCCAGTACTTC
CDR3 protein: CASSLAFLAGETQYF

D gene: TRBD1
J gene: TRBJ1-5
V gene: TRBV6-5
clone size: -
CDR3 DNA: TGTGCCAGCAGTCCGGGACAGCCCAATCAGCCCCAGCATTTT
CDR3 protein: CASSPGQPNQPQHF

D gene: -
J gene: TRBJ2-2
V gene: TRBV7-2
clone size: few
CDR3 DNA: TGTGCCAGCAGTACTGAGGGACATACTAACACCGGGGAGCTGTTTTTT
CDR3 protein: CASSTEGHTNTGELFF

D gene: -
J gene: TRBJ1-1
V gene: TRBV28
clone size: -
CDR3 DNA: TGTGCCAGCATTTCGGAAGGGGGGGACACTGAAGCTTTCTTT
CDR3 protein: CASISEGGDTEAFF

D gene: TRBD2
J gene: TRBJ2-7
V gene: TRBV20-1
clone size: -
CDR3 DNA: TGCAGTGCTAGTTCCATTAGCGGGAGAAGGGACGAGCAGTACTTC
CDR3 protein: CSASSISGRRDEQYF

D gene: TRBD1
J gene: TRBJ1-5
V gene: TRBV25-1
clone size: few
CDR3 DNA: TGTGCCAGCAGTGATTGGACAGGGGATCAGCCCCAGCATTTT
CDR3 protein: CASSDWTGDQPQHF

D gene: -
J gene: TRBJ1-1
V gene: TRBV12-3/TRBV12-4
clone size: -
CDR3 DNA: TGTGCCAGCAGTTTAGAAGTGGACTCCGAAGCTTTCTTT
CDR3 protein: CASSLEVDSEAFF

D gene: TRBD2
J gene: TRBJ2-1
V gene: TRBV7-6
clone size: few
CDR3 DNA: TGTGCCAGCAGCTTAGAAATTGCTAGCGGGAGGCCCCTTGAGCAGTTCTTC
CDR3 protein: CASSLEIASGRPLEQFF

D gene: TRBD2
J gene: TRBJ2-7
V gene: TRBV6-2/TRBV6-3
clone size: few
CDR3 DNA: TGTGCCAGCAGTTACTCGGGGCTAGCGGGGAGATCCTACGAGCAGTACTTC
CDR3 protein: CASSYSGLAGRSYEQYF

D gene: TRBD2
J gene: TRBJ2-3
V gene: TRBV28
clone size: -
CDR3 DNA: TGTGCCAGCAGTTTACGCGCTAGCGGGATGGATACGCAGTATTTT
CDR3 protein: CASSLRASGMDTQYF

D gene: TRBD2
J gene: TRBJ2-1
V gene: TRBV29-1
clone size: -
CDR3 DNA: TGCAGCGTTGAACGGCGGGGGGTAATCAGAAGCTCCTACAATGAGCAGTTCTTC
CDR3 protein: CSVERRGVIRSSYNEQFF

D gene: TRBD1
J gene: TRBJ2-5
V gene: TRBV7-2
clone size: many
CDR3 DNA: TGTGCCAGCAGCCTAGGGTCCGGGACAGGGGAAGAGACCCAGTACTTC
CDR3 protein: CASSLGSGTGEETQYF

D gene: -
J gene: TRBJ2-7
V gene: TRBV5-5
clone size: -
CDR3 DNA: TGTGCCAGCAGCCACTTCGGGGTCGACGAGCAGTACTTC
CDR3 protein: CASSHFGVDEQYF

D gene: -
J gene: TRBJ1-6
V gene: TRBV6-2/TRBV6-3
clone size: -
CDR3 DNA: TGTGACAGCAGTTATGAGGATACGCGAGGGAATTCACCCCTCCACTTT
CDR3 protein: CDSSYEDTRGNSPLHF